Included here is one T cell receptor beta chain sequence, with context. This clonotype has more than one count but fewer than ten. Its binding antigen is unknown. Base quality data are lacking; no much larger clone is found one base away. The sample originates from a study of response to subunit inactivated influenza vaccine (dated by TCRdb to the late 2010s). Regarding the research as a whole: Deep quantitative profiling of the T cell receptor repertoire was used in the study to follow responses to a trivalent subunit inactivated influenza vaccine.

The library was prepared using RT-PCR. Reads for this sample came from an Illumina HiSeq 2500. TCRdb trimmed public reads at Q25 via fastp, called clones via MiXCR and kept in-frame beta chains. Merged by CDR3 protein, the rows form single entries marked with the most common genes and DNA. This sample holds 500,000 to 550,000 distinct CDR3 sequences; approximately 7.8% were observed only once. The ten largest account for roughly 14% of the sample. The germline V and J ends show losses of 0 bases and 4 bases respectively, and no gene match explains 4 bases of the junction. Including the terminal cysteine and phenylalanine, the CDR3 comprises 16 residues. The retained sequence is limited to the CDR3, 48 bases, with the frame set at the first base. According to the germline V gene, CDR1 reads LGHNA and CDR2 reads YSLEER. Findings and caveats that apply to the study as a whole: The authors proposed that each seasonal influenza vaccination may bring in only a limited number of new T cells.

The rearranged chain carries TRBV4-3 and TRBJ2-2; the central 8 bases match TRBD1. This sequence was found in a man aged 45 to 75 who received an inactivated influenza vaccine. Donor details come from another sample of the same person, matched by shared clones. This specimen was PBMCs from blood, taken about 24 months after vaccination. In nucleotide form, the sequence is TGCGCCAGCAGCCAAGACCGACAGGGGCCCACCGGGGAGCTGTTTTTT. Its amino acids are CASSQDRQGPTGELFF.